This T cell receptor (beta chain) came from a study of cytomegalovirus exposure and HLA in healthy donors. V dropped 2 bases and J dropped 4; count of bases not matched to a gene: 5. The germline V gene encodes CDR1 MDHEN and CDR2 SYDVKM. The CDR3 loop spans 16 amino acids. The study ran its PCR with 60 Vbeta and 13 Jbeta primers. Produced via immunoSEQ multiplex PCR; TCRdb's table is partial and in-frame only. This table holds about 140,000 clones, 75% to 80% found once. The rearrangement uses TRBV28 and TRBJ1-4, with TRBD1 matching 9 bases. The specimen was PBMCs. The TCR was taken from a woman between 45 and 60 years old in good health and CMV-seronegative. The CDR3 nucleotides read TGTGCCAGCAGTTTAGGTGGACAGGGGTATAATGAAAAACTGTTTTTT. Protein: CASSLGGQGYNEKLFF.